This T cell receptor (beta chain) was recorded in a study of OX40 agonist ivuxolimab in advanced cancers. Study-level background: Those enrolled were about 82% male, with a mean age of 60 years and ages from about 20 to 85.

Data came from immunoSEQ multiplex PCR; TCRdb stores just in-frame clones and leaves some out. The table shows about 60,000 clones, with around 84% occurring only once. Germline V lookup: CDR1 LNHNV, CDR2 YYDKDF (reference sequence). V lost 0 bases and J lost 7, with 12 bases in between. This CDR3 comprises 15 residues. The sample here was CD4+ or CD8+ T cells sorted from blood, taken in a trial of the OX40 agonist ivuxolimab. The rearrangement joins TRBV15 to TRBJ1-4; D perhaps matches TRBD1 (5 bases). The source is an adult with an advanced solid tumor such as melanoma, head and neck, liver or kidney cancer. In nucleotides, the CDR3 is TGTGCCACCAGCAGAGATTATGGGACTGCTGAAAAACTGTTTTTT. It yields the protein CATSRDYGTAEKLFF.